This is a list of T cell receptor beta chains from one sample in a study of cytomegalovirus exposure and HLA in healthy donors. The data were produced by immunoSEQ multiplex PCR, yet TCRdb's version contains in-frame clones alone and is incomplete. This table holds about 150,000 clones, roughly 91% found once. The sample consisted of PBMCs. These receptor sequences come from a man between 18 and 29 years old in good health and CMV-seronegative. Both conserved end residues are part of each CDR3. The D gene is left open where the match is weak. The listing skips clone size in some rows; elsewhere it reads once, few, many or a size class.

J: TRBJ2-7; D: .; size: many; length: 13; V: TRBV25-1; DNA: TGTGCCAGCAGCGCACAGGAGAGGTACGAGCAGTACTTC; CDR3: CASSAQERYEQYF
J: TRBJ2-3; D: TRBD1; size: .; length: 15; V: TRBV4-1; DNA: TGCGCCAGCAGCCTTCAGGACAGGGGGCAAGATACGCAGTATTTT; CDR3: CASSLQDRGQDTQYF
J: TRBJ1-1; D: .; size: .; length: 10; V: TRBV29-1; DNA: TGCAGCGTGCCAGGGGCTGAAGCTTTCTTT; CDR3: CSVPGAEAFF
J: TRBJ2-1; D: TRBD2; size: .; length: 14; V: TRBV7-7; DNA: TGTGCTAGCAGCTTAGCGGGAGGTTTAAATGAGCAGTTCTTC; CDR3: CASSLAGGLNEQFF
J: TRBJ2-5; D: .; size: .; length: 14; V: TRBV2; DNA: TGTGCCAGCAGCGCGGGACGATACCAAGAGACCCAGTACTTC; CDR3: CASSAGRYQETQYF
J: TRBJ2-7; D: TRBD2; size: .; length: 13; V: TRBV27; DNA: TGTGCCAGCAGTTTCCGCGGGAGCTACGAGCAGTACTTC; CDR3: CASSFRGSYEQYF
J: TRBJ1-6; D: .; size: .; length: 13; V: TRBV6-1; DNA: TGTGCCTCGGCGCGGGGGGAGGGTTCACCCCTCCACTTT; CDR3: CASARGEGSPLHF
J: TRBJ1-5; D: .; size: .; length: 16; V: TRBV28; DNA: TGTGCCAGCAGTTTAGATCAGGCAGGCAGCAATCAGCCCCAGCATTTT; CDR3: CASSLDQAGSNQPQHF
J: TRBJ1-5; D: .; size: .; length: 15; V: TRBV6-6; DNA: TGTGCCAGCAGTCCCGAGGGTTATAGCAATCAGCCCCAGCATTTT; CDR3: CASSPEGYSNQPQHF
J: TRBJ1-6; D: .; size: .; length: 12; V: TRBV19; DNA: TGTGCCAGTAGTATGGGCAATTCACCCCTCCACTTT; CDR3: CASSMGNSPLHF
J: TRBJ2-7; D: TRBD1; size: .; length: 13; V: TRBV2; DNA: TGTGCCAGCAATCGACAGGGGGCGCGAGAGCAGTACTTC; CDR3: CASNRQGAREQYF
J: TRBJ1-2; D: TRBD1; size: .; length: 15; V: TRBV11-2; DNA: TGTGCCAGCAGCTCCCAACCGGGACAGGGTAGAGGCTACACCTTC; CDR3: CASSSQPGQGRGYTF
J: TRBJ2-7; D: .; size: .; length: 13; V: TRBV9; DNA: TGTGCCAGCAGCGTAGCTGGTCAGGGTGAGCAGTACTTC; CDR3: CASSVAGQGEQYF
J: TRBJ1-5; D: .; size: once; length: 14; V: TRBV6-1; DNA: TGTGCCAGCAGTGATACCCGGGGTGATCAGCCCCAGCATTTT; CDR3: CASSDTRGDQPQHF
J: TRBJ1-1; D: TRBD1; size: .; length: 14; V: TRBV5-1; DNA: TGCGCCAGCCGAAAATTGGACAGGGCGTCGGAAGGGACCTTT; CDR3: CASRKLDRASEGTF
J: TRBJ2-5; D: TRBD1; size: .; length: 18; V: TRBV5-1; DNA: TGCGCCAGCAGCTTAGGACAGGGGAATAATCCTCTCCAAGAGACCCAGTACTTC; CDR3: CASSLGQGNNPLQETQYF
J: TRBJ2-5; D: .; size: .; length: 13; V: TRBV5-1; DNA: TGCGCCAGCAGCTTGGGAGGGAAAGAGACCCAGTACTTC; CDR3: CASSLGGKETQYF
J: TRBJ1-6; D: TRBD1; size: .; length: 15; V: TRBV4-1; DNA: TGCGCCAGCAGCCACCGACAGGGTGGGGATTCACCCCTCCACTTT; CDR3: CASSHRQGGDSPLHF
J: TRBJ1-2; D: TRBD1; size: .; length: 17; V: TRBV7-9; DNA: TGTGCCAGCAGCTACCGGACAGGGGGCACCGAGGGTAGTGGCTACACCTTC; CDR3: CASSYRTGGTEGSGYTF
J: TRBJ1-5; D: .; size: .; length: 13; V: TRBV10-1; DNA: TGCGCCAGCAACGCAGGGCCTAATCAGCCCCAGCATTTT; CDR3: CASNAGPNQPQHF
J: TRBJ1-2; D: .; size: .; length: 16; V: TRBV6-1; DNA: TGTGCCAGCAGTGAACCCAGCGGCGTAGGATCCTATGGCTACACCTTC; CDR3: CASSEPSGVGSYGYTF
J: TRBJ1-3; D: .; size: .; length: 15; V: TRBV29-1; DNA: TGCAGCGTTTCACGGACTGGAAACTCTGGAAACACCATATATTTT; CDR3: CSVSRTGNSGNTIYF
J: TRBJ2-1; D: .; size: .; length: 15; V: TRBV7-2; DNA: TGTGCCAGCAGCTTAGAGACAAGCCCCTACAATGAGCAGTTCTTC; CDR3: CASSLETSPYNEQFF
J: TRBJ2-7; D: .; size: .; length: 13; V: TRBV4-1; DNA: TGCGCCAGCAGCCAAGATAGGGGGTACGAGCAGTACTTC; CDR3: CASSQDRGYEQYF
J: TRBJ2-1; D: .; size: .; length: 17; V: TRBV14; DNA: TGTGCCAGCAGCCACGTTAAGATGGCGGTCTCCTACAATGAGCAGTTCTTC; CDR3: CASSHVKMAVSYNEQFF
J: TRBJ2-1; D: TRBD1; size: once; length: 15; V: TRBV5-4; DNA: TGTGCCAGCAGCCTGCGGGACAGGGTGTACAATGAGCAGTTCTTC; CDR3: CASSLRDRVYNEQFF
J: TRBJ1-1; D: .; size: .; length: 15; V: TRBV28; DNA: TGTGCCAGCAGTTTATTCTACAGGACGGACACTGAAGCTTTCTTT; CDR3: CASSLFYRTDTEAFF